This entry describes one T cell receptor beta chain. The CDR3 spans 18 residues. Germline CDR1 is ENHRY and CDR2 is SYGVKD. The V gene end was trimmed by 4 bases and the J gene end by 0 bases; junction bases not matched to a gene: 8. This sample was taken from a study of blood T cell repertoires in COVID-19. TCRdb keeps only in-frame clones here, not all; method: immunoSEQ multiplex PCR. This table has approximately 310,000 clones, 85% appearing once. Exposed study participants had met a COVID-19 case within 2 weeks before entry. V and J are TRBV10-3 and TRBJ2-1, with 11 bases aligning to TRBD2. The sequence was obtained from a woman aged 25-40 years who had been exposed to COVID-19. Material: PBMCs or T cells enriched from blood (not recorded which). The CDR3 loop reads CAISGGLAGVSSYNEQFF. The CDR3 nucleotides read TGTGCCATCAGTGGCGGACTAGCGGGTGTGAGCTCCTACAATGAGCAGTTCTTC.